The 19 T cell receptor beta chains listed next were all sequenced from one sample in a study of blood T cells in healthy people across ages. It was with a sample-barcoded 5' primer and a J-beta primer mix that a second PCR of roughly 6 to 12 cycles was run. Each CDR3 protein gets one entry after TCRdb re-called the 5' RACE reads with MiXCR. This sample has around 2 million distinct CDR3 sequences, with approximately 39% found just once. Material for sequencing was blood. The receptors were sampled from a human donor in good health.

The CDR3 is CSASPTVNGRETQYF. As DNA, the CDR3 is TGCAGTGCCAGCCCGACAGTTAATGGAAGGGAGACCCAGTACTTC. The rearrangement joins TRBV20-1 to TRBJ2-5; possibly TRBD1 for D (5 bases). The CDR3 consists of 15 residues. Trimming pared 6 bases from V and 5 bases from J, leaving 22 bases between. Germline CDR1 DFQATT, CDR2 SNEGSKA (reference sequence).

This rearrangement joins TRBV12-3 or TRBV12-4 to TRBJ2-5; 10 bases fit TRBD1. J was trimmed by 0 bases and V by 6 bases; bases with no gene match: 16. The CDR3 covers 19 residues. In DNA, the CDR3 is TGTGCCAGCAGCACCGGGACAGGGGCCACTGAACTGTACCAAGAGACCCAGTACTTC. It is translated as CASSTGTGATELYQETQYF.

The CDR3 sequence is CSVARGPGTAFQETQYF. The CDR3 coding sequence is TGCAGCGTTGCGAGGGGTCCGGGGACCGCCTTCCAAGAGACCCAGTACTTC. The chain combines TRBV29-1 with TRBJ2-5; D may correspond to TRBD1 or TRBD2 (5 bases each). Trimming cost V 4 bases and J 1 base, with 22 bases left between them. Per germline, CDR1 SQVTM and CDR2 ANQGSEA. The CDR3 is made up of 17 amino acids.

This clonotype has more than one count but fewer than ten. The chain uses TRBV5-6 and TRBJ2-1; TRBD1 matches at 7 bases. The CDR3 extends over 15 amino acids. Germline V gene sequence: CDR1 SGHDT, CDR2 YYEEEE. V was pared by 2 bases and J by 4 bases, with 6 bases of the junction left unmatched. CDR3 amino acids: CASSLQGPVYNEQFF. The CDR3 DNA sequence: TGTGCCAGCAGCTTACAGGGGCCGGTATACAATGAGCAGTTCTTC. The variable domain in full, completed from reference TRBV5-6 and TRBJ2-1, reads DAGVTQSPTHLIKTRGQQVTLRCSPKSGHDTVSWYQQALGQGPQFIFQYYEEEERQRGNFPDRFSGHQFPNYSSELNVNALLLGDSALYLCASSLQGPVYNEQFFGPGTRLTVL.

There are many counts of this clonotype. The chain employs TRBV20-1 and TRBJ2-5; TRBD2 matches at 14 bases. The V gene end was trimmed by 3 bases and the J gene end by 4 bases; junction bases not matched to a gene: 1. The CDR3 consists of 14 residues. The germline V gene encodes CDR1 DFQATT and CDR2 SNEGSKA (reference sequence). As DNA, the CDR3 is TGCAGTGCTAGGACTAGCGGGGGGGTAGAGACCCAGTACTTC. It specifies CSARTSGGVETQYF.

The chain is built from TRBV20-1 and TRBJ1-2, with 9 bases identical to TRBD1. This CDR3 comprises 16 residues. The germline V gene has CDR1 DFQATT and CDR2 SNEGSKA (reference sequence). Trimming cost V 0 bases and J 6 bases; bases outside gene matches: 11. The CDR3 DNA follows: TGCAGTGCTAGAGATAGGACAGGGGATGAATTAGATGGCTACACCTTC. Protein product: CSARDRTGDELDGYTF.

This chain links TRBV5-1 with TRBJ1-2; D is undetermined. The CDR3 is 15 amino acids. The V and J ends lost 2 bases and 0 bases respectively, with 11 bases between them. The germline V gene encodes CDR1 SGHRS and CDR2 YFSETQ. CDR3 sequence (DNA): TGCGCCAGCAGCTTCAAGGGAGTAGCTAACTATGGCTACACCTTC. It yields the protein CASSFKGVANYGYTF.

With respect to this clonotype: One end of the junction does not line up with germline, which may come from a read error. V gene TRBV5-1 combines with J gene TRBJ1-1; no firm D call. Germline-derived CDR1 and CDR2 are SGHRS and YFSETQ. The CDR3 is 17 residues long. The CDR3 DNA is TGCGCCAGCAGCTTGAGTCGTGCAGTCCGACTGACCACTGAAGTTTTCTTT. Translating it yields CASSLSRAVRLTTEVFF.

This rearrangement joins TRBV29-1 to TRBJ1-1; TRBD1 matches 7 bases. Germline CDR1 is SQVTM and CDR2 is ANQGSEA. CDR3 length: 13 amino acids. The J segment lost 4 bases and the V segment lost 7 bases, leaving 9 bases of the junction unmatched. CDR3 sequence: CSAPGGSGTEAFF. Here the CDR3 DNA reads TGCAGCGCCCCAGGGGGTTCGGGCACTGAAGCTTTCTTT.

This rearrangement joins TRBV28 to TRBJ1-6; TRBD1 agrees at 9 bases. Germline loops: CDR1 MDHEN, CDR2 SYDVKM. With 9 bases clipped from V and 6 bases from J, the junction kept 6 bases outside the gene matches. The CDR3 runs to 14 residues. In DNA, the CDR3 is TGTGCCAGTCGACGGGACAGGGCTAATTCACCCCTCCACTTT. This codes for CASRRDRANSPLHF.

This rearrangement joins TRBV15 to TRBJ1-4; the match to TRBD1 covers 8 bases. The CDR3 is 16 residues long. V was pared by 3 bases and J by 4 bases, with 7 bases of the junction left unmatched. The germline CDR1 and CDR2 sequences are LNHNV and YYDKDF (reference sequence). DNA of the CDR3: TGTGCCACCAGCAGGGATGGACAGGGCCGTAATGAAAAACTGTTTTTT. Its translation is CATSRDGQGRNEKLFF. The full variable domain, rest sourced from reference TRBV15 and TRBJ1-4, is DAMVIQNPRYQVTQFGKPVTLSCSQTLNHNVMYWYQQKSSQAPKLLFHYYDKDFNNEADTPDNFQSRRPNTSFCFLDIRSPGLGDTAMYLCATSRDGQGRNEKLFFGSGTQLSVL.

The chain couples TRBV3-1 to TRBJ1-2; D call uncertain. The CDR3 runs to 14 residues. The ends were cut back, 7 bases at V and 7 bases at J, with 19 bases in the middle. From germline, CDR1 is LGHDT and CDR2 YNNKEL (reference sequence). CDR3 residues: CASTTATGLGGYTF. CDR3 coding DNA: TGTGCCAGCACCACAGCCACGGGTTTGGGTGGCTACACCTTC.

The rearrangement uses TRBV12-3 or TRBV12-4 and TRBJ2-5, with D tentatively TRBD2 (6 bases). Near its end, the DNA agrees better with TRBJ2-7, so the J call may be wrong. This CDR3 comprises 13 residues. CDR3 protein: CASLPGGENEQYF. In DNA form, the CDR3 reads TGTGCCAGCCTACCCGGCGGGGAGAACGAGCAGTACTTC.

This chain's CDR3 is CSVLKWTNPEGTDTQYF. DNA for the CDR3: TGCAGCGTTCTAAAATGGACCAACCCTGAGGGCACAGATACGCAGTATTTT. The chain employs TRBV29-1 and TRBJ2-3, with D unresolved. CDR3 length equals 17 residues. CDR1 SQVTM and CDR2 ANQGSEA come from the germline V gene. With 5 bases removed from V and 1 base from J, the gap between germline ends came to 22 bases.

V gene TRBV9 combines with J gene TRBJ2-5; 9 nucleotides agree with TRBD2. V trimming: 0 bases; J trimming: 3 bases; junction bases outside the gene matches: 3. The CDR3 is 15 amino acids. CDR1 SGDLS and CDR2 YYNGEE come from the germline V gene. The CDR3 DNA is TGTGCCAGCAGCGTAGACGCGGGGGGGGAAGAGACCCAGTACTTC. This sequence encodes CASSVDAGGEETQYF.

The chain recombines TRBV6-5 with TRBJ2-4; 8 bases agree with TRBD2. The assigned J gene may be wrong: the sequence end matches TRBJ2-7 better. The CDR3 runs to 13 residues. Germline-derived CDR1 and CDR2 are MNHEY and SVGAGI. The CDR3 region is CASQVAGTYEQYF. The CDR3 DNA reads as TGTGCCAGCCAGGTAGCGGGGACCTACGAGCAGTACTTC.

This chain uses TRBV7-2 with TRBJ1-4, with D perhaps TRBD1 (5 bases). V dropped 5 bases and J dropped 5 bases, with 21 bases sitting between them. Germline lookup yields CDR1 SGHTA and CDR2 FQGNSA. The CDR3 loop spans 17 amino acids. CDR3 DNA sequence: TGTGCCAGCAGCCCAGTTACAGGCTCATACGGAAATGAAAAACTGTTTTTT. Amino acid sequence: CASSPVTGSYGNEKLFF.

The J gene is TRBJ1-2, the V gene TRBV20-1; no definite D call. Germline V CDR1 and CDR2: DFQATT, SNEGSKA (reference sequence). Trimming pared 6 bases from V and 8 bases from J, leaving 13 bases between. CDR3 length: 11 amino acids. The CDR3 DNA follows: TGCAGTGCCCGCGGGGAGGACGGCTACACCTTC. Translated: CSARGEDGYTF.

The J gene is TRBJ1-1, the V gene TRBV15; D unclear. Per the germline V gene, CDR1 is LNHNV and CDR2 is YYDKDF (reference sequence). The ends were cut back, 0 bases at V and 6 bases at J, with 11 bases in the middle. The CDR3 contains 14 residues. The CDR3 protein is CATSRDRTAAEAFF. DNA for the CDR3: TGTGCCACCAGCAGAGACAGGACGGCGGCTGAAGCTTTCTTT.